This T cell receptor (beta chain) was identified during a study of glioma-infiltrating T cells. Study-wide results and limits: Non-neoplastic patients had below-expected tissue-blood divergence, while all gliomas exceeded expectation. Shared blood CDR3 signature motifs marked patients with low tissue-blood divergence. CDR3 overlap between tissue and blood was very small.

With V trimmed by 0 bases and J by 1 base, 8 bases remained unmatched. Germline CDR1 DFQATT, CDR2 SNEGSKA (reference sequence). This CDR3 is built from 16 residues. This clonotype was recorded many times. The antigen is not known. Using RNA template, CDR3s of TCR alpha and beta were amplified with iRepertoire arm-PCR. TCRdb called the multiplex PCR reads again in MiXCR, with one record for every CDR3 protein. The data contain a few hundred thousand distinct CDR3 sequences, 41% of them singletons. This clonotype was obtained from a human donor with low-grade glioma or glioblastoma, undergoing nonglioma brain surgery, or in good health (not recorded which). The V call is TRBV20-1, the J call TRBJ1-1; 7 nucleotides line up with TRBD1. The source material was glioma tissue, nonneoplastic brain tissue, or PBMCs (not recorded which). The CDR3: CSARDPWRQGNTEAFF. CDR3 bases: TGCAGTGCTAGAGATCCTTGGAGACAGGGGAACACTGAAGCTTTCTTT.